The clone carrying this T cell receptor (beta chain) came up once. These data belong to a study of blood T cell repertoires in COVID-19. Study-level information: There were acute and convalescent COVID-19 samples, and they came from the United States, Italy and Spain. Sample material is recorded as cDNA or gDNA derived from T cells, B-cell-depleted T cells, or PBMCs.

Here immunoSEQ multiplex PCR was the method, and the copy in TCRdb shows in-frame clones only, minus some. The sample records some 97,000 clones, over 65% being singletons. This CDR3 has 16 residues. Germline CDR1 is MNHEY and CDR2 is SVGEGT. The ends lost 3 bases at V and 5 bases at J; junction bases unmatched: 5. Sequenced material: peripheral blood. This rearrangement joins TRBV6-2 or TRBV6-3 to TRBJ2-1; 12 bases are a match to TRBD2. This TCR derives from a human donor in a cohort sampled during active COVID-19. The CDR3, as DNA: TGTGCCAGCAGTTATTCTGGACTAGCGGGGAACAATGAGCAGTTCTTC. Its translation is CASSYSGLAGNNEQFF.